This TCR beta chain came from a study of T cell repertoires in cytomegalovirus infection. The wider study: Public TCR beta signature analysis indicated the presence of both CMV infection and matching HLA type. Study-wide results and caveats: Ex vivo responses were dominated by HLA-C-restricted CMV-specific TCR beta clonotypes.

Comment on this clonotype: The antigen remains undetermined.

Via MiXCR, TCRdb re-called the reads, giving one row per CDR3 protein. The sample has under 500,000 distinct CDR3 sequences; roughly 43% are singletons. Germline V lookup: CDR1 SGHRS, CDR2 YFSETQ. Trimming removed 3 bases from V and 3 bases from J; junction bases left unmatched: 5. The CDR3 is 14 residues long. The TCR was taken from a human donor in good health (CMV status not recorded). Some clones in this sample may be carry-over from other donors' samples. This chain connects TRBV5-1 to TRBJ1-1; TRBD1 agrees at 7 bases. The specimen was cultured PBMCs, collected from culture after CMV antigen stimulation. CDR3 nucleotides: TGCGCCAGCAGCTCATACACAGGGGACACTGAAGCTTTCTTT. Amino acid sequence: CASSSYTGDTEAFF.